Below are 5 T cell receptor beta chains sequenced from a single sample in a study of T cell changes during pregnancy in multiple sclerosis. The assay was immunoSEQ multiplex PCR, and TCRdb's table has in-frame clones only and misses some. The sample has under 75,000 clones, more than 85% seen once. Sequencing was performed on peripheral blood, taken in the first trimester of pregnancy. The origin of the receptors is a female donor with multiple sclerosis, enrolled in a pregnancy study.

The chain couples TRBV11-2 to TRBJ2-1; 11 nucleotides match TRBD2. CDR1 SGHAT and CDR2 FQNNGV come from the germline V gene. The junction had 6 bases not matched to a gene; V was cut back by 6 bases and J by 5 bases. The CDR3 covers 15 residues. CDR3 sequence (DNA): TGTGCCAGCAGACGCGGGACTAGCGGCAACAATGAGCAGTTCTTC. It encodes CASRRGTSGNNEQFF. Full variable domain (outside the CDR3, taken from reference TRBV11-2 and TRBJ2-1): EAGVAQSPRYKIIEKRQSVAFWCNPISGHATLYWYQQILGQGPKLLIQFQNNGVVDDSQLPKDRFSAERLKGVDSTLKIQPAKLEDSAVYLCASRRGTSGNNEQFFGPGTRLTVL.

This rearrangement joins TRBV19 to TRBJ1-1, with 8 bases fitting TRBD1. V trimming: 5 bases; J trimming: 5 bases; junction bases outside the gene matches: 4. Per the germline V gene, CDR1 is LNHDA and CDR2 is SQIVND (reference sequence). The CDR3 contains 13 residues. In DNA, the CDR3 is TGTGCCAGTAGTGTGGACAGGGAGACTGAAGCTTTCTTT. Translation: CASSVDRETEAFF.

The chain couples TRBV5-1 to TRBJ1-3; possibly TRBD1 for D (6 bases). CDR3 length equals 17 residues. Looked up from germline, CDR1 is SGHRS and CDR2 is YFSETQ. The V gene lost 0 bases and the J gene lost 0 bases, with 13 bases spanning the gap. CDR3 DNA: TGCGCCAGCAGCTTGGGCAGGACAGCCCTCTCTGGAAACACCATATATTTT. Residues: CASSLGRTALSGNTIYF.

The J gene is TRBJ2-7, the V gene TRBV27, with 9 positions matching TRBD2. Germline loops: CDR1 MNHEY, CDR2 SMNVEV (reference sequence). The CDR3 has 14 amino acids. The junction had 7 bases not matched to a gene; V was cut back by 3 bases and J by 7 bases. This chain's CDR3 is CASSLLAGVGEQYF. Here the CDR3 DNA reads TGTGCCAGCAGTTTGTTAGCGGGAGTGGGTGAGCAGTACTTC.

The chain combines TRBV21-1 with TRBJ2-7; the table's D gene call, TRBD2, was not cross checked with the DNA. TRBV21-1 represents a pseudogene. The length of the CDR3 is 15 residues. CDR3: CASSLLLAASYEQYF. The CDR3 DNA reads TGTGCCAGCAGCCTTTTACTAGCGGCCTCCTACGAGCAGTACTTC.